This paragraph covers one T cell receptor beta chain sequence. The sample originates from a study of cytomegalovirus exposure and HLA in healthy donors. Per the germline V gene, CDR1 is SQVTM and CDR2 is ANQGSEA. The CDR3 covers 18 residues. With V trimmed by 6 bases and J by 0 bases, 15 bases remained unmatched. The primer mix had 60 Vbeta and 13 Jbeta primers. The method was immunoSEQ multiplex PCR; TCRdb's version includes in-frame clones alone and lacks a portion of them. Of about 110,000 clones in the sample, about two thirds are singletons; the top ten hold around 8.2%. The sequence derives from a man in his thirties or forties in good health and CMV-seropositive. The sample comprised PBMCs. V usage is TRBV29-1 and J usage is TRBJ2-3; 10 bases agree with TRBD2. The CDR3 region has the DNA TGCAGCGTGCGTAGACTAGCGGGCACATACGTTAGCACAGATACGCAGTATTTT. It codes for CSVRRLAGTYVSTDTQYF.